The next 26 T cell receptor beta chains were all read from a single sample in a study of HIV-infected patients and healthy controls. Whole blood was used without fractionation, so all unsorted peripheral T cells were included. Reverse transcription used around 500 ng RNA and constant-region primers for alpha and beta. Alpha and beta chain libraries were made separately by chain-specific third strand synthesis with multiplexing indices. MiXCR, applied by TCRdb to the 5' RACE reads, yields one record per CDR3 protein. The profile shows roughly 25,000 distinct CDR3 sequences, under 9% of them singletons. The sequencing input was blood. Every receptor here comes from an adult in good health.

This clonotype was picked up many times. This chain uses TRBV29-1 with TRBJ1-1; unclear D gene. The germline V and J ends were trimmed by 6 bases and 3 bases, with 17 bases remaining between them. The CDR3 has 14 residues. Germline CDR1 SQVTM, CDR2 ANQGSEA. The CDR3 spells CSVDSNLSDTEAFF. CDR3 nucleotide sequence: TGCAGCGTCGACTCTAACTTGTCGGACACTGAAGCTTTCTTT.

Ten or more counts support this clonotype. J is TRBJ2-2 and V is TRBV7-3, with 9 bases fitting TRBD2. This CDR3 comprises 20 residues. The junction had 16 bases not matched to a gene; V was cut back by 0 bases and J by 5 bases. In germline, CDR1 is SGHTA, CDR2 FQGTGA. As DNA, the CDR3 is TGTGCCAGCAGCTTAACGTCGGCTAGCGGGATGGGTAGTTTGACCGGGGAGCTGTTTTTT. Protein sequence: CASSLTSASGMGSLTGELFF.

The chain is built from TRBV15 and TRBJ2-7, with 10 nucleotides matching TRBD1. This CDR3 has 14 amino acids. The germline V gene has CDR1 LNHNV and CDR2 YYDKDF (reference sequence). J lost 2 bases, V lost 5 bases, and 3 bases had no gene match. CDR3 DNA: TGTGCCACCAGCCGGGACAGGGGACCCTACGAGCAGTACTTC. This gives the protein CATSRDRGPYEQYF.

This clonotype has only a few counts. The chain employs TRBV12-3 or TRBV12-4 and TRBJ1-2; maybe TRBD1 (6 bases). The CDR3 totals 17 residues. The V end lost 7 bases, the J end lost 0 bases, and 21 bases lay between the germline ends. The DNA of the CDR3 is TGTGCCAGCACGCCCTTCCTGGGGGCTGAAGCTAACTATGGCTACACCTTC. Amino acid sequence: CASTPFLGAEANYGYTF.

This clonotype turned up a few times. The chain employs TRBV5-1 and TRBJ2-3, with D unclear. The CDR3 extends over 12 amino acids. The V end was cut by 0 bases, the J end by 9 bases, with 8 bases between. Germline V gene lookup returns CDR1 SGHRS and CDR2 YFSETQ. In DNA form, the CDR3 reads TGCGCCAGCAGCTTGGACCACTCGACGCAGTATTTT. Translated, it gives CASSLDHSTQYF.

This clonotype appeared many times. This sequence joins TRBV3-1 and TRBJ1-1; a possible D gene is TRBD1 (6 bases). Looked up from germline, CDR1 is LGHDT and CDR2 is YNNKEL (reference sequence). V shed 2 bases and J shed 5 bases, with 12 bases lying between them. The CDR3 covers 14 residues. The CDR3 DNA is TGTGCCAGCAGCCAACCGGGGGGCTGGACTGAAGCTTTCTTT. This translates into CASSQPGGWTEAFF.

This clonotype came up many times. The J gene is TRBJ1-1, the V gene TRBV11-3; 7 bases align to TRBD1. CDR1 and CDR2 (germline): SGHNT, YENEEA. CDR3 length equals 15 residues. J gave up 1 base and V 2 bases, and 4 bases lay outside the gene matches. The CDR3 bases are TGTGCCAGCAGCTTACGGACAGGAGAGAACACTGAAGCTTTCTTT. Amino acids: CASSLRTGENTEAFF.

This clonotype was detected many times. This chain uses TRBV20-1 with TRBJ2-7, with D hard to call. Trimming removed 5 bases from V and 3 bases from J, with 20 bases in between. The germline CDR1 and CDR2 sequences are DFQATT and SNEGSKA (reference sequence). The CDR3 covers 15 residues. CDR3 amino acids: CSAPNPETPGYEQYF. The CDR3 nucleotides are TGCAGTGCTCCTAACCCTGAGACACCCGGCTACGAGCAGTACTTC.

This clonotype was counted at least ten times. The rearrangement uses TRBV14 and TRBJ2-1; a weak D match, TRBD2 (6 bases). Trimming removed 5 bases from V and 5 bases from J, with 10 bases in between. The CDR3 runs to 13 residues. Germline V gene sequence: CDR1 SGHDN, CDR2 FVKESK. The CDR3 region has the DNA TGTGCCAGCAGCTGGCGGGGTCACAATGAGCAGTTCTTC. This encodes CASSWRGHNEQFF.

Many counts were recorded for this clonotype. The chain employs TRBV11-2 and TRBJ2-3; D is unclear. This CDR3 comprises 12 residues. Germline V gene sequence: CDR1 SGHAT, CDR2 FQNNGV. The V and J ends lost 7 bases and 4 bases respectively, with 9 bases between them. The chain's CDR3 is CASTLGADTQYF. The CDR3 nucleotides are TGTGCCAGCACCCTGGGCGCAGATACGCAGTATTTT.

This clonotype was seen many times. This chain links TRBV28 with TRBJ2-4, with D unclear. This CDR3 comprises 13 residues. Germline V CDR1 and CDR2: MDHEN, SYDVKM. The V end lost 8 bases, the J end lost 7 bases, and 15 bases lay between the germline ends. The CDR3 is CASSDGSMNIQYF. The CDR3 DNA follows: TGTGCCAGCTCGGATGGCAGTATGAACATTCAGTACTTC.

V gene TRBV5-4 combines with J gene TRBJ1-4; D gene ambiguous. The germline V gene encodes CDR1 SGHNT and CDR2 YYREEE (reference sequence). V gave up 5 bases and J gave up 5 bases, with 19 bases separating them. The CDR3 covers 16 residues. The CDR3 DNA sequence: TGTGCCAGCAGTCGTAATCTCGACGGCCTGAATGAAAAACTGTTTTTT. Translating gives CASSRNLDGLNEKLFF.

This clonotype is labeled as medium-sized. V and J are TRBV7-9 and TRBJ2-7; 9 bases align to TRBD1. V trimming: 5 bases; J trimming: 4 bases; junction bases outside the gene matches: 6. Germline CDR1 and CDR2: SEHNR and FQNEAQ (reference sequence). The CDR3 has 14 amino acids. The CDR3 region has the DNA TGTGCCAGCAGCCTGACGGGACAGGGATACGAGCAGTACTTC. It translates to CASSLTGQGYEQYF.

The table lists this clonotype with many counts. V and J are TRBV5-5 and TRBJ1-1; no reliable D call. Between the trimmed V and J ends, which lost 2 bases and 2 bases, there was a span of 1 base. This CDR3 has 11 residues. Germline assignment: CDR1 SGHKS and CDR2 YYEKEE (reference sequence). The CDR3 bases are TGTGCCAGCAGCTTCAACACTGAAGCTTTCTTT. Its protein product is CASSFNTEAFF. Combining the CDR3 with reference TRBV5-5 and TRBJ1-1 gives the whole variable domain DAGVTQSPTHLIKTRGQQVTLRCSPISGHKSVSWYQQVLGQGPQFIFQYYEKEERGRGNFPDRFSARQFPNYSSELNVNALLLGDSALYLCASSFNTEAFFGQGTRLTVV.

This clonotype was picked up many times. This sequence joins TRBV19 and TRBJ2-6, with D unclear. The V end was cut by 3 bases, the J end by 19 bases, with 22 bases between. This CDR3 contains 14 residues. Germline CDR1 and CDR2: LNHDA and SQIVND (reference sequence). This chain's CDR3 is CASSMRNVIAHRTF. In DNA form, the CDR3 reads TGTGCCAGTAGTATGAGGAATGTTATTGCCCATCGAACTTTC.

This clonotype was recorded many times. CDR3 residues: CASSIYRGGQPQHF. In DNA, the CDR3 is TGTGCCAGTAGTATATACAGGGGAGGTCAGCCCCAGCATTTT. The chain employs TRBV19 and TRBJ1-5; TRBD1 aligns across 7 bases. CDR1 and CDR2 from the germline V gene are LNHDA and SQIVND (reference sequence). This CDR3 region has 14 residues. Germline trimming cut 2 bases from V and 6 bases from J; bases unmatched to any gene: 4.

The sample holds many counts of this clonotype. The rearrangement links TRBV7-2 to TRBJ1-1; the D gene is possibly TRBD1 (6 bases). Trimming shortened V by 1 base and J by 6 bases, and 15 bases separated the two germline ends. Germline loops: CDR1 SGHTA, CDR2 FQGNSA. The CDR3 runs to 15 residues. DNA for the CDR3: TGTGCCAGCAGCTTAGTTAGGGGGGGGCCGGCTGAAGCTTTCTTT. This sequence encodes CASSLVRGGPAEAFF.

This clonotype was seen a few times. The chain has TRBV6-1 and TRBJ2-1; 7 bases fit TRBD1. CDR3 length: 16 residues. Germline loops: CDR1 MNHNS, CDR2 SASEGT. V gave up 1 base and J gave up 0 bases; unmatched junction bases: 3. The CDR3 DNA reads TGTGCCAGCAGTGAAGGGCAGGGGGTCTCCTACAATGAGCAGTTCTTC. As protein: CASSEGQGVSYNEQFF.

Many counts were recorded for this clonotype. DNA for the CDR3: TGTGCCAGCAGCCAACTTCCACCGGGACTAGCGGGGGAAAGCTCCTACAATGAGCAGTTCTTC. The encoded protein is CASSQLPPGLAGESSYNEQFF. V usage is TRBV3-2 and J usage is TRBJ2-1; TRBD2, the table's D call, lacks a check against the DNA. TRBV3-2 is noted as a pseudogene. This CDR3 contains 21 residues.

This clonotype has at least ten counts. V gene TRBV29-1 combines with J gene TRBJ2-3; D gene uncertain. This CDR3 contains 11 residues. Trimming shortened V by 7 bases and J by 5 bases, and 10 bases separated the two germline ends. The germline V gene has CDR1 SQVTM and CDR2 ANQGSEA. The CDR3 DNA reads TGCAGCGGGGGATTTAGAGATACGCAGTATTTT. This translates into CSGGFRDTQYF.

This clonotype has a count of ten or more. The rearrangement links TRBV7-2 to TRBJ1-4; D unclear. Trimming removed 2 bases at V and 8 bases at J, with 9 bases between. This CDR3 is built from 13 residues. CDR1 is SGHTA and CDR2 is FQGNSA in the germline V gene. DNA for the CDR3: TGTGCCAGCAGCTTATACCCCAGGGAAAAACTGTTTTTT. This sequence encodes CASSLYPREKLFF. Drawing the rest from reference TRBV7-2 and TRBJ1-4, the complete variable domain is GAGVSQSPSNKVTEKGKDVELRCDPISGHTALYWYRQSLGQGLEFLIYFQGNSAPDKSGLPSDRFSAERTGGSVSTLTIQRTQQEDSAVYLCASSLYPREKLFFGSGTQLSVL.

Ten or more counts support this clonotype. This sequence joins TRBV4-1 and TRBJ2-7; no firm D call. The CDR3 consists of 12 residues. V was cut by 0 bases and J by 6 bases, with 6 bases left in between. Germline V gene data show CDR1 as MGHRA and CDR2 as YSYEKL. The CDR3 is CASSQDRSEQYF. The DNA for the CDR3 is TGCGCCAGCAGCCAAGATCGGAGCGAGCAGTACTTC.

This clonotype rates as medium-sized. The chain links TRBV5-6 to TRBJ2-7; 7 positions agree with TRBD1. Germline V gives CDR1 SGHDT, CDR2 YYEEEE. The CDR3 is 13 residues long. The ends lost 4 bases at V and 4 bases at J; junction bases unmatched: 5. In DNA form, the CDR3 reads TGTGCCAGCAGCACCGGGACAGCTTACGAGCAGTACTTC. It codes for CASSTGTAYEQYF. Complete variable domain (other parts from reference TRBV5-6 and TRBJ2-7): DAGVTQSPTHLIKTRGQQVTLRCSPKSGHDTVSWYQQALGQGPQFIFQYYEEEERQRGNFPDRFSGHQFPNYSSELNVNALLLGDSALYLCASSTGTAYEQYFGPGTRLTVT.

This clonotype was observed at least ten times. The chain uses TRBV6-1 and TRBJ1-5, with TRBD1 matching over 8 bases. Looked up from germline, CDR1 is MNHNS and CDR2 is SASEGT. This CDR3 has 14 amino acids. V trimming: 5 bases; J trimming: 7 bases; junction bases outside the gene matches: 7. The DNA of the CDR3 is TGTGCCAGCAGTTTTCAGGGGGCAGGACAGCCCCAGCATTTT. Residues: CASSFQGAGQPQHF.

The J gene is TRBJ2-7, the V gene TRBV5-1; 9 nucleotides line up with TRBD2. This CDR3 has 16 amino acids. The junction had 8 bases not matched to a gene; V was cut back by 4 bases and J by 0 bases. Germline-derived CDR1 and CDR2 are SGHRS and YFSETQ. In DNA, the CDR3 is TGCGCCAGCAGCCGGGGGCTAGCGGGGTACTCCTACGAGCAGTACTTC. Translating gives CASSRGLAGYSYEQYF.

In its sample, this clonotype ranks as medium-sized. The chain carries TRBV2 and TRBJ2-7, with D unclear. The CDR3 is made up of 15 amino acids. V gave up 6 bases and J gave up 3 bases, with 18 bases separating them. In germline, CDR1 is SNHLY, CDR2 FYNNEI. As DNA, the CDR3 is TGTGCCAGCAGCGAAAGCAGATTGAGGCGCTACGAGCAGTACTTC. Its protein product is CASSESRLRRYEQYF.